The entry that follows covers one T cell receptor beta chain sequence. The target antigen is unknown. This CDR3 has 14 residues. Trimming took off 2 bases at V and 0 bases at J, with 8 bases between the two ends. Germline V lookup: CDR1 MNHEY, CDR2 SVGAGI. This specimen belongs to a study of somatic mutations in cytotoxic T cells in rheumatoid arthritis. About the research overall: It was right after diagnosis, before any treatment, that patient blood (around 33 ml EDTA) was drawn. Several of the V beta antibody-stained T-cell populations were flow-sorted at nearly 100% purity; V beta1+ cells were among them and were sequenced for TCRB. Points from the study as a whole: A finding that went unadjusted for multiple comparisons was the slight underrepresentation of TRBV07 in rheumatoid arthritis patients.

Authors' processing steps: Patient CD8+ clones exceeding 1% seldom corresponded to published virus-specific TCRB sequences. Only in-frame clones appear in the TCRdb table, and some are missing; sequencing was by immunoSEQ multiplex PCR. V and J calls and clone size are given by that table; D and trimming were obtained from the DNA. This sample carries several thousand clones, about 80% of them seen once, and the ten largest clones take about 32%. The sequenced sample was CD8+ T cells sorted from blood, obtained at a follow-up visit. V and J are TRBV6-5 and TRBJ2-7; D not certain. The TCR sequence derives from a woman aged 70 to 79 with rheumatoid arthritis. This CDR3 reads CASSYGISSYEQYF. Written as DNA, the CDR3 is TGTGCCAGCAGTTACGGGATTAGCTCCTACGAGCAGTACTTC.